The clone carrying this T cell receptor beta chain has a count of ten or more. The data were obtained in a study of T cells in Graves' hyperthyroidism and ophthalmopathy. At the level of the study: At the time of initial diagnosis and before any treatment, peripheral blood was collected.

The CDR3 totals 14 residues. Between the trimmed V and J ends, which lost 7 bases and 4 bases, there was a span of 17 bases. Stability of Graves' hyperthyroidism was defined as absent ophthalmopathy progression within 18 months. There were TCR beta CDR3 regions amplified from RNA transcripts. HTBI primers were used for first-round RT-PCR of the TCR CDR3. TCRdb itself ran the multiplex PCR reads through MiXCR, one entry per CDR3 protein. The sample has about 500,000 distinct CDR3 sequences, approximately 15% seen once; the top ten hold around a sixth. The receptor was derived from a woman between 18 and 29 years old with Graves' hyperthyroidism. The chain joins TRBV12-3 or TRBV12-4 to TRBJ2-7; D possibly uses TRBD1 or TRBD2 (5 bases each). Sequences were obtained from blood. The CDR3 sequence: CASKAPGTNYEQYF. The CDR3, as DNA: TGTGCCAGCAAGGCCCCCGGGACGAATTACGAGCAGTACTTC.